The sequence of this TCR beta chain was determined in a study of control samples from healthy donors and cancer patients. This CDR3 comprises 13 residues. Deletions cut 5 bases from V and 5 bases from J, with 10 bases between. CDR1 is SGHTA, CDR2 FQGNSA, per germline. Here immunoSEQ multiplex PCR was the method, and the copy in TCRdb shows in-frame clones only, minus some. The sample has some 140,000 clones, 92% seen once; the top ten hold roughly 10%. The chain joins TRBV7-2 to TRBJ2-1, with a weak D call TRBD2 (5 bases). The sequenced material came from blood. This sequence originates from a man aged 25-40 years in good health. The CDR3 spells CASSPQADNEQFF. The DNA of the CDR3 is TGTGCCAGCAGCCCGCAAGCGGACAATGAGCAGTTCTTC.